The 16 T cell receptor beta chains reported below all come from one sample, sequenced in a study of T cells in Graves' hyperthyroidism and ophthalmopathy. The TCR beta CDR3 regions underwent amplification using RNA transcripts as the source. HTBI primers were the set used in a first-round RT-PCR of the TCR CDR3. TCRdb called the multiplex PCR reads again in MiXCR, with one record for every CDR3 protein. Found here are around 600,000 distinct CDR3 sequences, about 45% of them singletons; the top ten hold roughly 6.5%. Sequencing was done on a sample of peripheral blood or thyroid tissue (not recorded which). These receptors were taken from an adult man with Graves' disease, either hyperthyroidism or ophthalmopathy (not recorded which).

Of note for this clonotype: This clone may be a read error of a much larger clone one base away. This chain links TRBV24-1 with TRBJ1-2; no clear D. V lost 4 bases to trimming and J lost 1 base, with 12 bases between them. In germline, CDR1 is KGHDR, CDR2 SFDVKD. The CDR3 is 15 residues long. DNA for the CDR3: TGTGCCACCAGTGACGGCATGAGCAGTAACTATGGCTACACCTTC. Translated: CATSDGMSSNYGYTF.

The chain uses TRBV10-2 and TRBJ1-5; possible D gene TRBD1, 6 bases. In germline, CDR1 is WSHSY, CDR2 SAAADI. The V end lost 8 bases, the J end lost 7 bases, and 12 bases lay between the germline ends. The CDR3 length is 12 residues. The CDR3 loop is CASRAGAQPQHF. CDR3 in DNA: TGCGCCAGCCGGGCGGGGGCACAGCCCCAGCATTTT.

The chain couples TRBV24-1 to TRBJ1-5; D gene uncertain. CDR1 is KGHDR and CDR2 is SFDVKD in the germline V gene. There are 14 residues in the CDR3. Trimming removed 4 bases at V and 4 bases at J, with 10 bases between. The CDR3 reads CATSEPSTNQPQHF. In DNA, the CDR3 is TGTGCCACCAGTGAACCTAGTACGAATCAGCCCCAGCATTTT.

This clonotype was recorded many times. The chain is built from TRBV10-3 and TRBJ2-5; D assignment may be TRBD1 or TRBD2 (5 bases each). With 5 bases removed from V and 2 bases from J, the gap between germline ends came to 18 bases. The CDR3 extends over 16 amino acids. Germline V gene data show CDR1 as ENHRY and CDR2 as SYGVKD. The CDR3 here is CAISFGGRAVQETQYF. The DNA for the CDR3 is TGTGCCATCAGTTTTGGGGGACGAGCGGTACAAGAGACCCAGTACTTC.

V usage is TRBV7-2 and J usage is TRBJ1-5; the D gene is possibly TRBD1 (6 bases). Germline CDR1 reads SGHTA; CDR2 reads FQGNSA. V dropped 3 bases and J dropped 3 bases, with 18 bases sitting between them. This CDR3 has 17 amino acids. The CDR3 sequence is CASSLGVGGWNNQPQHF. The CDR3 DNA sequence: TGTGCCAGCAGCTTGGGGGTCGGGGGCTGGAACAATCAGCCCCAGCATTTT.

The CDR3 DNA follows: TGTGCCAGCTCAGACGGGAGGAGCGACGAGCAGTACTTC. This codes for CASSDGRSDEQYF. The chain recombines TRBV7-9 with TRBJ2-7, with 7 bases that match TRBD2. The CDR3 runs to 13 residues. V shed 8 bases and J 5 bases; nucleotides not matched to a gene: 9. The germline CDR1 and CDR2 sequences are SEHNR and FQNEAQ (reference sequence). Full variable domain (remainder filled in from reference TRBV7-9 and TRBJ2-7): DTGVSQNPRHKITKRGQNVTFRCDPISEHNRLYWYRQTLGQGPEFLTYFQNEAQLEKSRLLSDRFSAERPKGSFSTLEIQRTEQGDSAMYLCASSDGRSDEQYFGPGTRLTVT.

V and J are TRBV6-1 and TRBJ1-2, with D possibly being TRBD1 (6 bases). Trimming took off 5 bases at V and 7 bases at J, with 14 bases between the two ends. This CDR3 is built from 13 residues. From germline, CDR1 is MNHNS and CDR2 SASEGT. CDR3 protein: CASSLQGLSGYTF. The CDR3 coding sequence is TGTGCCAGCAGTTTGCAGGGGTTGAGTGGCTACACCTTC.

This clonotype turned up a few times. The CDR3 is CSVGLAGGQRGQETQYF. The CDR3 DNA reads as TGCAGTGTGGGACTAGCGGGAGGGCAGAGAGGTCAAGAGACCCAGTACTTC. The rearrangement joins TRBV20-1 to TRBJ2-5; 16 nucleotides match TRBD2. The trim removed 7 bases at V and 2 bases at J, leaving 10 bases unmatched. This CDR3 comprises 17 residues. Germline CDR1 DFQATT, CDR2 SNEGSKA (reference sequence).

This clonotype was seen many times. The CDR3 reads CASSFAGGEAFF. DNA for the CDR3: TGTGCCAGCAGCTTTGCAGGGGGGGAAGCTTTCTTT. This rearrangement joins TRBV7-8 to TRBJ1-1; 7 bases agree with TRBD1. Germline CDR1 SGHVS, CDR2 FQNEAQ. The CDR3 covers 12 residues. J gave up 8 bases and V 3 bases, and 3 bases lay outside the gene matches. The full variable domain, completed using reference TRBV7-8 and TRBJ1-1, is GAGVSQSPRYKVAKRGQDVALRCDPISGHVSLFWYQQALGQGPEFLTYFQNEAQLDKSGLPSDRFFAERPEGSVSTLKIQRTQQEDSAVYLCASSFAGGEAFFGQGTRLTVV.

The chain employs TRBV2 and TRBJ1-6; TRBD1 aligns across 9 bases. The CDR3 is 16 amino acids. The germline V gene encodes CDR1 SNHLY and CDR2 FYNNEI. Unmatched junction bases numbered 8, after V lost 2 bases and J lost 9 bases. CDR3 sequence reads: CASSERGGQGTSPLHF. The CDR3, as DNA: TGTGCCAGCAGTGAACGGGGGGGACAGGGAACTTCACCCCTCCACTTT.

As DNA, the CDR3 is TGCAGTGCTGGGGGACAGGGAACCGCCTACGAGCAGTACTTC. As protein: CSAGGQGTAYEQYF. The chain recombines TRBV20-1 with TRBJ2-7; 9 bases are shared with TRBD1. Germline CDR1 reads DFQATT; CDR2 reads SNEGSKA (reference sequence). The ends lost 5 bases at V and 2 bases at J; junction bases unmatched: 7. The CDR3 is 14 amino acids.

This clonotype was observed many times. The V and J genes are TRBV2 and TRBJ2-7; 8 bases agree with TRBD1. CDR3 length: 15 amino acids. The V and J ends lost 6 bases and 0 bases, in that order; junction bases with no gene match: 7. CDR1 is SNHLY, CDR2 FYNNEI, per germline. The CDR3 region has the DNA TGTGCCAGCAGACCCGGACAGGGAGCCTCCTACGAGCAGTACTTC. Its protein product is CASRPGQGASYEQYF.

This clonotype was picked up many times. The genes are TRBV19 and TRBJ2-7; the match to TRBD1 covers 10 bases. This CDR3 contains 14 residues. CDR1 LNHDA and CDR2 SQIVND come from the germline V gene (reference sequence). V lost 5 bases, J lost 4 bases, and 5 bases stayed unmatched. The CDR3 sequence is CASSERTGGYEQYF. The CDR3 DNA is TGTGCCAGTAGTGAGCGGACAGGGGGATACGAGCAGTACTTC.

Worth noting for this clonotype: One end of the junction does not line up with germline, which may come from a read error. The chain recombines TRBV7-2 with TRBJ2-7; 8 nucleotides line up with TRBD2. The germline V gene has CDR1 SGHTA and CDR2 FQGNSA. This CDR3 is built from 15 residues. CDR3 residues: CASSHILAGRGEQYF. Here the CDR3 DNA reads TGCGCCAGCAGCCACATCTTAGCGGGACGGGGCGAGCAGTACTTC.

The chain links TRBV2 to TRBJ2-2, with D unclear. V shed 2 bases and J shed 8 bases, with 6 bases lying between them. Germline V gives CDR1 SNHLY, CDR2 FYNNEI. This CDR3 comprises 12 residues. CDR3 DNA: TGTGCCAGCAGTGAAAGCCAGGGGGAGCTGTTTTTT. Amino acids: CASSESQGELFF.

Worth noting for this clonotype: One end of the junction is discordant with germline, which a read error may explain. V usage is TRBV10-3 and J usage is TRBJ2-7, with D perhaps matching TRBD1 (7 bases). The germline CDR1 and CDR2 sequences are ENHRY and SYGVKD. CDR3 size: 15 residues. As DNA, the CDR3 is TGTGCCAGCAGTTCAGGGGGGTCAGACAACTACGAGCAGTACTTC. It encodes CASSSGGSDNYEQYF.